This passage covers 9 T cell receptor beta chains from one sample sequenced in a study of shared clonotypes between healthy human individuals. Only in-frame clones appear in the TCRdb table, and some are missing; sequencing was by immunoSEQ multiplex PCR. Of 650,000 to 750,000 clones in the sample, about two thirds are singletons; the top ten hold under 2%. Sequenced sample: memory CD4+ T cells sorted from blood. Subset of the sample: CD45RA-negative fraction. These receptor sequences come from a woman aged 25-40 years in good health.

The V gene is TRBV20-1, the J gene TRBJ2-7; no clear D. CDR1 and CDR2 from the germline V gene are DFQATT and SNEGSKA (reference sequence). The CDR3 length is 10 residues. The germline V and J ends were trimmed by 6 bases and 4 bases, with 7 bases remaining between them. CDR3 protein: CSALVYEQYF. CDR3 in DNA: TGCAGTGCATTGGTTTACGAGCAGTACTTC.

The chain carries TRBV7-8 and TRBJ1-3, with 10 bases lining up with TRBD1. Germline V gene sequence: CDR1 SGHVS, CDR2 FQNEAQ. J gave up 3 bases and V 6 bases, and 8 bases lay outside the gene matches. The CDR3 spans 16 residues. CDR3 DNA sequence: TGTGCCAGCAGTCAGGGACAGGGGATAGTTGGAAACACCATATATTTT. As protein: CASSQGQGIVGNTIYF.

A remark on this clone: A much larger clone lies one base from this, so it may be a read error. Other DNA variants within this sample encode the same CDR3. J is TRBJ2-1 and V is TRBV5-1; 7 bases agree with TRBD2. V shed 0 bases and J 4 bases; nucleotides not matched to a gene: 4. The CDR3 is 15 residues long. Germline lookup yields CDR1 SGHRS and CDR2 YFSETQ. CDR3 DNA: TGCGCCAGCAGCTTGGCTAGCGGCTCATACAATGAGCAGTTCTTC. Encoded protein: CASSLASGSYNEQFF.

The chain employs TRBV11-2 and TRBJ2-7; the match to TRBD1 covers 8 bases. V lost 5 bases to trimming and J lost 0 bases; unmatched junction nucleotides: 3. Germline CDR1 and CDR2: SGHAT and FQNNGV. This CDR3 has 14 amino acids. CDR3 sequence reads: CASSPQGDSYEQYF. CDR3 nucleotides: TGTGCCAGCAGCCCACAGGGGGACTCCTACGAGCAGTACTTC.

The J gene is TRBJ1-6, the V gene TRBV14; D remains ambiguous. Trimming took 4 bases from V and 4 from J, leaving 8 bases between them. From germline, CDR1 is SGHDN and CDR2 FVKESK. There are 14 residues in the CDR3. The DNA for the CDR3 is TGTGCCAGCAGCCTTAGGGTTTATAATTCACCCCTCCACTTT. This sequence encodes CASSLRVYNSPLHF.

The CDR3 nucleotides are TGCGCCAGCAGCTTGGCCCCAACAGGGCTTGGTGGCTACACCTTC. It codes for CASSLAPTGLGGYTF. This rearrangement joins TRBV5-1 to TRBJ1-2; TRBD1 might be the D (6 bases). V was clipped by 0 bases and J by 7 bases, with 16 bases between them. This CDR3 has 15 amino acids. Germline lookup yields CDR1 SGHRS and CDR2 YFSETQ.

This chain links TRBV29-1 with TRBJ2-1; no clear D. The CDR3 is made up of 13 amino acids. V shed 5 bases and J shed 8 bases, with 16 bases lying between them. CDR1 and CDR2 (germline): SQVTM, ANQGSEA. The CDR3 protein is CSVLSSFSHEQFF. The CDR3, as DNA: TGCAGCGTTCTATCGTCGTTTTCCCATGAGCAGTTCTTC.

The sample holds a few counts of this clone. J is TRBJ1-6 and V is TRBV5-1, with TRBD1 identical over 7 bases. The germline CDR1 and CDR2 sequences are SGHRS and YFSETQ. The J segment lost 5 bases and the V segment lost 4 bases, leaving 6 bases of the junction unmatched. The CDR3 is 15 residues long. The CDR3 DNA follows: TGCGCCAGCAGCCAGGCAGGGGGAGATAATTCACCCCTCCACTTT. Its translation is CASSQAGGDNSPLHF.

CDR3 nucleotide sequence: TGTGCCAGCACCAGCCGGGCGGGAGGGCCGAATGAGCAGTTCTTC. It translates to CASTSRAGGPNEQFF. The rearrangement links TRBV2 to TRBJ2-1; the match to TRBD2 covers 9 bases. CDR1 is SNHLY, CDR2 FYNNEI, per germline. CDR3 length: 15 residues. V lost 7 bases and J lost 7; bases outside the gene matches: 11.